This record covers a single TCR beta chain. CDR1 SGHTA and CDR2 FQGNSA come from the germline V gene. V lost 5 bases and J 8 bases, leaving 21 bases between the germline ends. The CDR3 sequence is 15 residues long. This sample is drawn from a study of blood T cells in healthy people across ages. Together with a sample-barcoded 5' primer, a J-beta primer mix was included in a second PCR lasting about 7 to 11 cycles. TCRdb independently ran MiXCR on the 5' RACE reads; one entry per CDR3 protein. The table lists over a million distinct CDR3 sequences, 40% to 50% of them singletons. The receptor's source is a woman aged 18 to 35 in good health. The chain carries TRBV7-2 and TRBJ1-2; no reliable D call. Sequenced input: blood. CDR3: CASSKNQQAAWGYTF. In nucleotides, the CDR3 is TGTGCCAGCAGCAAGAACCAGCAGGCTGCGTGGGGCTACACCTTC.